This is a list of T cell receptor beta chains from one sample in a study of cytomegalovirus exposure and HLA in healthy donors. Profiled with immunoSEQ multiplex PCR; TCRdb holds only in-frame clones, not every one. This table has around 200,000 clones, around 80% appearing once. What was sequenced was PBMCs. These receptors originate from a woman aged 25 to 39 in good health and CMV-seronegative. CDR3s include the opening cysteine and the closing phenylalanine or tryptophan. The D gene is left open where the match is weak. Size values are once, few and many counts, or a class for expanded clones, and some rows have none.

abundance | j_gene | d_gene | v_gene | CDR3aa | CDR3nt
NA | TRBJ1-1 | NA | TRBV2 | CASSEARRSGNTEAFF | TGTGCCAGCAGTGAAGCCCGGCGATCGGGGAACACTGAAGCTTTCTTT
NA | TRBJ2-7 | TRBD2 | TRBV2 | CASGERGPYEQYF | TGTGCCAGCGGAGAGCGGGGGCCCTACGAGCAGTACTTC
NA | TRBJ2-7 | TRBD2 | TRBV7-8 | CASSSGGSGSKLQYF | TGTGCCAGCAGCTCCGGTGGTAGCGGGAGCAAATTGCAGTACTTC
NA | TRBJ2-3 | NA | TRBV5-1 | CASHPGQGGDTQYF | TGCGCCAGCCACCCGGGGCAGGGAGGAGATACGCAGTATTTT
once | TRBJ1-5 | NA | TRBV2 | CASSESTENQPQHF | TGTGCCAGCAGTGAATCGACAGAGAATCAGCCCCAGCATTTT
NA | TRBJ1-1 | NA | TRBV28 | CASSLSGGRTEAFF | TGTGCCAGCAGTTTATCGGGAGGGCGCACTGAAGCTTTCTTT
NA | TRBJ2-1 | TRBD2 | TRBV5-1 | CASSPEASGGANEQFF | TGCGCCAGCAGCCCGGAAGCTAGCGGGGGGGCGAATGAGCAGTTCTTC
NA | TRBJ2-6 | NA | TRBV6-6 | CASTPDSSFGANVLTF | TGTGCCAGCACCCCGGACTCCTCGTTTGGGGCCAACGTCCTGACTTTC
once | TRBJ1-4 | TRBD1 | TRBV19 | CASTKGTAGNEKLFF | TGTGCCTCAACTAAGGGGACAGCGGGTAATGAAAAACTGTTTTTT
few | TRBJ2-7 | TRBD1 | TRBV5-1 | CASSTSGGPYEQYF | TGCGCCAGCAGCACCTCAGGGGGCCCCTACGAGCAGTACTTC